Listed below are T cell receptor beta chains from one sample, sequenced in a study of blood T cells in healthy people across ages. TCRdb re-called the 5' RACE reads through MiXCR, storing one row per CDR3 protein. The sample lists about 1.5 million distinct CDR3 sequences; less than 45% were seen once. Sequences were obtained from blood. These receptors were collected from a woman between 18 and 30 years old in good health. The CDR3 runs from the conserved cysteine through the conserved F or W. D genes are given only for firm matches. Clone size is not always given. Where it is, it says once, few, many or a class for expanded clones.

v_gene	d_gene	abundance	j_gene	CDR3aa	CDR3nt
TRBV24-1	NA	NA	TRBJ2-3	CATSDRFGGGNTQYF	TGTGCCACCAGTGATAGGTTCGGGGGCGGCAATACGCAGTATTTT
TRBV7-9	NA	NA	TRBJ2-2	CASSPLWGSGNTGELFF	TGTGCCAGCAGCCCCCTTTGGGGGAGCGGAAACACCGGGGAGCTGTTTTTT
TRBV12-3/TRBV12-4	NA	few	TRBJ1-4	CASSLLSEDEKLFF	TGTGCCAGCAGTTTACTCTCAGAAGATGAAAAACTGTTTTTT
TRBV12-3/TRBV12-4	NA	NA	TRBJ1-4	CASSFRGIYEKLFF	TGTGCCAGCAGTTTCAGGGGTATCTATGAAAAACTGTTTTTT
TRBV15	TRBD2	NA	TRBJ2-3	CATSRLLAGALVEDTQCF	TGTGCCACCAGCAGGTTACTAGCGGGAGCCCTCGTCGAGGATACGCAGTGTTTT
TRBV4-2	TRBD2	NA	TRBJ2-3	CASSSGTRMTDTQFF	TGTGCCAGCAGCTCCGGGACTAGGATGACAGATACGCAGTTTTTT
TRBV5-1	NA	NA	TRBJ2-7	CASGLGPSSYEQYF	TGCGCCAGCGGCTTAGGGCCGAGCTCCTACGAGCAGTACTTC
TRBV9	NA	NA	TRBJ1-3	CASSVEGLAGNTIYF	TGTGCCAGCAGCGTAGAGGGTCTCGCTGGAAACACCATATATTTT
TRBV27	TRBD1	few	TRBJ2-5	CASRQIAQGESLQYF	TGTGCCAGCCGACAAATCGCCCAGGGGGAGTCTCTGCAGTACTTC
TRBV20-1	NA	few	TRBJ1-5	CSARTDRPYSNQPQHF	TGCAGTGCTAGAACCGACAGACCATATAGCAATCAGCCCCAGCATTTT
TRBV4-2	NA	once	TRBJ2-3	CASSQPPGDSRSDTQYF	TGTGCCAGCAGCCAACCACCGGGGGACTCGAGATCGGATACGCAGTATTTT
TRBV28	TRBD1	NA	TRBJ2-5	CASSGQGLLKSYQETQYF	TGTGCCAGCAGTGGACAGGGACTCCTCAAATCGTACCAAGAGACCCAGTACTTC
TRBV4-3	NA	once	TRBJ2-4	CASSQDRGNTVKNIQYF	TGCGCCAGCAGCCAAGATCGCGGGAATACGGTCAAAAACATTCAGTACTTC
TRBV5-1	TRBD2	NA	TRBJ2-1	CASRGLAGSYNEQFF	TGCGCCAGCAGAGGACTAGCGGGTTCCTACAATGAGCAGTTCTTC
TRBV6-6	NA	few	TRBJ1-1	CASSYSGRENTEAFF	TGTGCCAGCAGTTACTCGGGACGGGAGAACACTGAAGCTTTCTTT
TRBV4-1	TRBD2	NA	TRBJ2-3	CASSQGGGRRGTDTQYF	TGCGCCAGCAGCCAAGGGGGCGGGAGAAGGGGCACAGATACGCAGTATTTT
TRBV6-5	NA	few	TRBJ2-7	CASSQSLSPSPNEQYF	TGTGCCAGCAGCCAAAGTCTAAGCCCGAGTCCCAACGAGCAGTACTTC
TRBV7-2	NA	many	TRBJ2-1	CASSLRYNEQFF	TGTGCCAGCAGCCTACGCTACAATGAGCAGTTCTTC
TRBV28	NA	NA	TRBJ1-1	CASPPGQGVNTEAFF	TGTGCCAGCCCACCGGGGCAGGGAGTGAACACTGAAGCTTTCTTT
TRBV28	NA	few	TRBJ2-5	CASSLVIRGIAETQYF	TGTGCCAGCAGTTTAGTTATCCGGGGGATCGCGGAGACCCAGTACTTC
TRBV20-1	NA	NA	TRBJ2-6	CSVSWTASYYGANVLTF	TGCAGTGTTAGTTGGACAGCTAGCTACTATGGGGCCAACGTCCTGACTTTC
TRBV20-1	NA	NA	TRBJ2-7	CSASRGRSGSYEQYF	TGCAGTGCTAGCCGGGGGCGATCGGGCTCCTACGAGCAGTACTTC
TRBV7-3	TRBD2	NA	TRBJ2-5	CASSLMAGGLNEQYF	TGTGCCAGCAGCTTAATGGCGGGAGGACTAAATGAGCAGTACTTC
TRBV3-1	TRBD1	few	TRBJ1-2	CASSHLWTGTNYGYTF	TGTGCCAGCAGCCATCTATGGACAGGGACGAACTATGGCTACACCTTC
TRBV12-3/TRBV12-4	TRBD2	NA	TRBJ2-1	CASSLRAGGRYNEQFF	TGTGCCAGCAGTTTAAGGGCGGGGGGGCGGTACAATGAGCAGTTCTTC
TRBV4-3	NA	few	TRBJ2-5	CASSQEVGFTQETQYF	TGCGCCAGCAGCCAAGAGGTGGGGTTCACTCAAGAGACCCAGTACTTC
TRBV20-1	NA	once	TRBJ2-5	CSAPSDLQETQYF	TGCAGTGCCCCTTCGGATCTTCAAGAGACCCAGTATTTC
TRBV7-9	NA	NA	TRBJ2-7	CASTSEGSEQYF	TGTGCCAGCACCTCGGAGGGCAGCGAGCAGTACTTC
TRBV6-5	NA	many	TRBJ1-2	CASSYAGNYGYTF	TGTGCCAGCAGTTACGCAGGGAACTATGGCTACACCTTC
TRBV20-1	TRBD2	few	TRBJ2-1	CSARDRTSGSYEQFF	TGCAGTGCTAGAGATCGGACTAGCGGGAGCTATGAGCAGTTCTTC
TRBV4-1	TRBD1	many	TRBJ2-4	CASSQGLQGLAKNIQYF	TGCGCCAGCAGCCAAGGTTTACAGGGGCTAGCCAAAAACATTCAGTACTTC
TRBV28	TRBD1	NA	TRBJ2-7	CASSLDRVSYEQYF	TGTGCCAGCAGTTTAGACAGGGTCTCCTACGAGCAGTACTTC
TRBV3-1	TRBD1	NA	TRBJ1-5	CASSQDSGGLGQPQHF	TGTGCCAGCAGCCAAGACTCAGGGGGCTTGGGTCAGCCCCAGCATTTT
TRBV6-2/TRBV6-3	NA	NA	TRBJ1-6	CASATGGSPLHF	TGTGCCAGCGCCACGGGGGGATCACCCCTCCACTTT
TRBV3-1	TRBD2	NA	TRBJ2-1	CASSPLRTSGRAVYNEQFF	TGTGCCAGCAGCCCTCTCCGGACTAGCGGGAGGGCCGTCTACAATGAGCAGTTCTTC
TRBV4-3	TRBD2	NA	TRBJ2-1	CASSQTSGATYEQFF	TGCGCCAGCAGCCAAACTAGCGGGGCAACCTACGAGCAGTTCTTC
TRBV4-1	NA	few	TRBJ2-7	CASSQRTGRNSYEQYF	TGCGCCAGCAGCCAGAGGACGGGACGAAACTCCTACGAGCAGTACTTC
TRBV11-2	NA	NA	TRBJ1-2	CASSPRNWARTNGYTF	TGTGCCAGCAGCCCTCGGAACTGGGCCAGGACAAATGGCTACACCTTC
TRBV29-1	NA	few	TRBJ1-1	CSPQRGMNTEAFF	TGCAGCCCCCAGAGAGGCATGAACACTGAAGCTTTCTTT
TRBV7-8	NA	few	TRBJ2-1	CASSPRRYGFGNEQFF	TGTGCCAGCAGCCCCCGCAGGTACGGATTCGGTAATGAGCAGTTCTTC
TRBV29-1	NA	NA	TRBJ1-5	CSALLGGGYSNQPQHF	TGCAGCGCCTTGTTGGGGGGAGGGTATAGCAATCAGCCCCAGCATTTT
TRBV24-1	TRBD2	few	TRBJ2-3	CATSDFSAGGLSTQYF	TGTGCCACCAGTGATTTTTCCGCGGGGGGGTTGAGTACGCAGTATTTT
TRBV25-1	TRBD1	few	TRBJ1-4	CASRAAGQGNEKLFF	TGTGCCAGCAGAGCGGCGGGACAGGGGAATGAAAAACTGTTTTTT
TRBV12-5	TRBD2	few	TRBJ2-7	CASGVGTSGGGEQYF	TGTGCTAGTGGAGTCGGGACTAGCGGGGGTGGCGAGCAGTACTTC
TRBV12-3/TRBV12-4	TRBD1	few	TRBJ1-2	CASSFGDRVYGYTF	TGTGCCAGCAGTTTCGGCGACAGGGTCTATGGCTACACCTTC
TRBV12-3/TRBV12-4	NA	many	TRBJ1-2	CASSLQYGVYGYTF	TGTGCCAGCAGTTTACAGTATGGGGTCTATGGCTACACCTTC
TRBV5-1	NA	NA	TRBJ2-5	CASSPEGQQETQYF	TGCGCCAGCAGCCCAGAAGGACAACAAGAGACCCAGTACTTC
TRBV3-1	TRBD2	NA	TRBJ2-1	CASSQYLAGSYNEQFF	TGTGCCAGCAGCCAATACCTAGCGGGCTCCTACAATGAGCAGTTCTTC
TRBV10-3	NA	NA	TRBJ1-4	CAISGGAGATNEKLFF	TGTGCCATCAGTGGAGGAGCGGGCGCAACTAATGAAAAACTGTTTTTT
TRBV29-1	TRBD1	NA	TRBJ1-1	CSVDLQGGTEAFF	TGCAGCGTTGACCTACAGGGGGGGACTGAAGCTTTCTTT
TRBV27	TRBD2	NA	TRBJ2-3	CASSLTTSGTDTQYF	TGTGCCAGCAGTCTCACGACTAGCGGGACAGATACGCAGTATTTT
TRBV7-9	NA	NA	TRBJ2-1	CASSLIQTGAYNEQFF	TGTGCCAGCAGCTTAATCCAAACAGGAGCCTACAATGAGCAGTTCTTC
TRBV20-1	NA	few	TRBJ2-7	CSASTGTHYEQYF	TGCAGTGCTTCCACCGGGACCCACTACGAGCAGTACTTC
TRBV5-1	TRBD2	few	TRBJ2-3	CASSLADWAGELDTQYF	TGCGCCAGCAGCTTGGCCGACTGGGCGGGAGAGTTAGATACGCAGTATTTT
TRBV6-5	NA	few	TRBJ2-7	CATRQPGITEQYF	TGTGCCACCAGACAACCGGGGATCACGGAGCAGTACTTC
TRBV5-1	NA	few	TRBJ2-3	CASSSGALQDTQYF	TGCGCCAGCAGCTCGGGCGCTCTCCAGGATACGCAGTATTTT
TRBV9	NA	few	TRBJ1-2	CASSVAESRGGSYYGYTF	TGTGCCAGCAGCGTAGCTGAATCGAGGGGGGGCAGTTACTATGGCTACACCTTC
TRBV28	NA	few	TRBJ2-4	CASSFGQGGNIQYF	TGTGCCAGCAGTTTCGGTCAGGGTGGCAACATTCAGTACTTC